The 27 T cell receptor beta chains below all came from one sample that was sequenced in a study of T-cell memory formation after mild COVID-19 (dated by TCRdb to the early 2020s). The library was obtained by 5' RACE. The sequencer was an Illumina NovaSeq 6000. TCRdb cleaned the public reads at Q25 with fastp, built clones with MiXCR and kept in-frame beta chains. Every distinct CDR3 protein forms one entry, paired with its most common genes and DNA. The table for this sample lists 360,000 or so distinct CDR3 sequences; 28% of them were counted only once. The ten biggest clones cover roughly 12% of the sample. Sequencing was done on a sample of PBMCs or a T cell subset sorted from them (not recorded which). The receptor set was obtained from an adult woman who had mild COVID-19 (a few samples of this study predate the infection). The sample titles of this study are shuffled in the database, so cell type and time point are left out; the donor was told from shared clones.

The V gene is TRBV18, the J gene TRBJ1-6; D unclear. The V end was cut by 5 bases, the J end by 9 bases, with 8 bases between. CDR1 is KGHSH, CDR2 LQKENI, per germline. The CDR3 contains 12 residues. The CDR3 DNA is TGTGCCAGCTCATCGACCAGTTCACCCCTCCACTTT. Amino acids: CASSSTSSPLHF.

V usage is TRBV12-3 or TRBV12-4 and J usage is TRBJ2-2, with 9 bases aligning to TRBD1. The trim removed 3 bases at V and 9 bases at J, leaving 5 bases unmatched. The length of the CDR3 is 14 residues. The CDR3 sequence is CASSFPTGGRELFF. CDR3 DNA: TGTGCCAGCAGTTTCCCGACAGGGGGAAGGGAGCTGTTTTTT.

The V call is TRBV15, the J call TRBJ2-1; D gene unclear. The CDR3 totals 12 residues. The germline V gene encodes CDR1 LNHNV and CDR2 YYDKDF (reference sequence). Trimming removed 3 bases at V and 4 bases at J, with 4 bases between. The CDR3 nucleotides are TGTGCCACCAGCAGGACGTACAATGAGCAGTTCTTC. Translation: CATSRTYNEQFF.

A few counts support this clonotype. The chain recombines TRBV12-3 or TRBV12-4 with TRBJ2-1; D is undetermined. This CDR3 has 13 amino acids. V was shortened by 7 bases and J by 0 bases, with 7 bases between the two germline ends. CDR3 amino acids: CASKLSSYNEQFF. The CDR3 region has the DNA TGTGCCAGCAAGCTGAGCTCCTACAATGAGCAGTTCTTC.

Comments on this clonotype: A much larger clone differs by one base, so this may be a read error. The CDR3: CASSYRGAETQYF. The CDR3 coding sequence is TGTGCCAGCAGTTATCGGGGGGCAGAGACCCAGTACTTC. The V and J genes are TRBV6-5 and TRBJ2-5, with D possibly TRBD2 on 7 matching bases. The V end lost 3 bases, the J end lost 4 bases, and 9 bases lay between the germline ends. Germline loops: CDR1 MNHEY, CDR2 SVGAGI. CDR3 length: 13 amino acids.

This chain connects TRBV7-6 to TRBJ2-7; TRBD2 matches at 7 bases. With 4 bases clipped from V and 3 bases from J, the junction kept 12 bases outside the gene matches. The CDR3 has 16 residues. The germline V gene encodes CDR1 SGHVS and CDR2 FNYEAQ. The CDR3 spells CASSSPGGNGLYEQYF. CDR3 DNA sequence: TGTGCCAGCAGCTCGCCCGGGGGGAACGGGCTCTACGAGCAGTACTTC.

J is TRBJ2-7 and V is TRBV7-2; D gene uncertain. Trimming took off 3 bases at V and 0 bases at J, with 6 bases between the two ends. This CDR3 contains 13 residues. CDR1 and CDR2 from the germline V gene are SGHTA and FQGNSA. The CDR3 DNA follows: TGTGCCAGCAGCTTGCAGTTCTCCTACGAGCAGTACTTC. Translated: CASSLQFSYEQYF.

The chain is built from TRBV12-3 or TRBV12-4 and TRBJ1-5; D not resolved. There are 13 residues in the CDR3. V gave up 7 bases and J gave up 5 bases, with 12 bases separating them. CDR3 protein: CASTALPYQPQHF. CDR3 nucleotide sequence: TGTGCCAGCACGGCATTACCCTATCAGCCCCAGCATTTT.

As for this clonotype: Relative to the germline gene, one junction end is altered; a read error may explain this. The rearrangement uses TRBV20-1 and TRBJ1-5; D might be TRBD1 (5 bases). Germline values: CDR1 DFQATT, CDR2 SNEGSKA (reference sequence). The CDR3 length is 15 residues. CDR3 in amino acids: CSALEGGVSNQPQHF. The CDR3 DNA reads TGCAGTGCCTTGGAAGGAGGGGTTTCCAATCAGCCACAGCATTTT.

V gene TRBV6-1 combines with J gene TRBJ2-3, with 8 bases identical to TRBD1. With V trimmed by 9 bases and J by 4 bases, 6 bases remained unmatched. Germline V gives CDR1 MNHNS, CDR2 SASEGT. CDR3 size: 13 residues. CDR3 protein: CASYRGFADTQYF. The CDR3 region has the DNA TGTGCCAGTTACAGGGGGTTCGCAGATACGCAGTATTTT.

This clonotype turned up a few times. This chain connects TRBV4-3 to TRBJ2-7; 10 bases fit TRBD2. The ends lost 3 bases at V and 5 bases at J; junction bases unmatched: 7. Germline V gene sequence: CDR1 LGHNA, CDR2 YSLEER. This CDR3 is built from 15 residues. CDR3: CASSHVGLAGDEQYF. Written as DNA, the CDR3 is TGCGCCAGCAGCCACGTAGGTCTAGCGGGAGACGAGCAGTACTTC.

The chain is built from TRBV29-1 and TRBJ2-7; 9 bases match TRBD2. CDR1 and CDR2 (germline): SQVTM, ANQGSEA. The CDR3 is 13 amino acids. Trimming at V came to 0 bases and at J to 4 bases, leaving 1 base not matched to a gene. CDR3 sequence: CSVEDSGGYEQYF. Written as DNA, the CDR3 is TGCAGCGTTGAAGATAGCGGGGGATACGAGCAGTACTTC.

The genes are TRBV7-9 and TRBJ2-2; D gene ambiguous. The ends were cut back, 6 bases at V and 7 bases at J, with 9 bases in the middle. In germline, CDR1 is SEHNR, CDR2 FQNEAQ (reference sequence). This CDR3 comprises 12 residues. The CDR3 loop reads CASSPFNGELFF. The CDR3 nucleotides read TGTGCCAGCAGTCCATTCAACGGGGAGCTGTTTTTT.

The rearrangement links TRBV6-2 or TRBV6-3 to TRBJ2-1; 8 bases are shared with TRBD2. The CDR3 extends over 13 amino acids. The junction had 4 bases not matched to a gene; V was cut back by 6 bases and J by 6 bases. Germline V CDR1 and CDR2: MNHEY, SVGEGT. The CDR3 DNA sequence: TGTGCCAGCAGGCGAGCGGGAGCCAATGAGCAGTTCTTC. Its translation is CASRRAGANEQFF.

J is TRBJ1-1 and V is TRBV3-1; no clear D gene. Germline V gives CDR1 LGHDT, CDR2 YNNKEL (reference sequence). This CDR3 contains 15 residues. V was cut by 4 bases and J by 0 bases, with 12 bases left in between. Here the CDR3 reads CASSPIPGLNTEAFF. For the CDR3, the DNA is TGTGCCAGCAGCCCGATCCCAGGACTGAACACTGAAGCTTTCTTT.

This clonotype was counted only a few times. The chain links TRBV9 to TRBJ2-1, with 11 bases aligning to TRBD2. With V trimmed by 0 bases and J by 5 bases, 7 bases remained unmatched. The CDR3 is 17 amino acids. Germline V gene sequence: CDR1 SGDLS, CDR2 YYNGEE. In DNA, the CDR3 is TGTGCCAGCAGCGTAGGTAGCGGGAGGGCAAGGGACAATGAGCAGTTCTTC. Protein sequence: CASSVGSGRARDNEQFF.

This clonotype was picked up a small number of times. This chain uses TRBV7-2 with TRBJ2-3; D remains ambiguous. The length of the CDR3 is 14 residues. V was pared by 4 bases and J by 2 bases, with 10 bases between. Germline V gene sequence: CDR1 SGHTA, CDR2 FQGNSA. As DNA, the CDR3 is TGTGCCAGCAGCTACGGGCTGTACACAGATACGCAGTATTTT. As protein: CASSYGLYTDTQYF.

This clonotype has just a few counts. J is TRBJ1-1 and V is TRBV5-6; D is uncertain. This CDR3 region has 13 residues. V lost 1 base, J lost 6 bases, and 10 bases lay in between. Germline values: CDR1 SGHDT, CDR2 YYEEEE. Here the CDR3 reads CASSLFGNPEAFF. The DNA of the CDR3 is TGTGCCAGCAGCTTGTTTGGAAACCCTGAAGCTTTCTTT. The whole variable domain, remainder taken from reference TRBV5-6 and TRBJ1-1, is DAGVTQSPTHLIKTRGQQVTLRCSPKSGHDTVSWYQQALGQGPQFIFQYYEEEERQRGNFPDRFSGHQFPNYSSELNVNALLLGDSALYLCASSLFGNPEAFFGQGTRLTVV.

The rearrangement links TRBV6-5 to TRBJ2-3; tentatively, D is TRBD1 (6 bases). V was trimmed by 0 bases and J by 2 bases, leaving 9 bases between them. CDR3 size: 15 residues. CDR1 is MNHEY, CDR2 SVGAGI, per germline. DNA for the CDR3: TGTGCCAGCAGTTACTCGGGGGCCTTCACAGATACGCAGTATTTT. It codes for CASSYSGAFTDTQYF.

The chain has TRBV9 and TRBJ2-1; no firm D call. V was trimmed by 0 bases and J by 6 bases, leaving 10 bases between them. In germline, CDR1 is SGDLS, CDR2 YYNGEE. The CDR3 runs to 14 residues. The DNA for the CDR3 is TGTGCCAGCAGCGTAGTCGGTACATCCAATGAGCAGTTCTTC. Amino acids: CASSVVGTSNEQFF.

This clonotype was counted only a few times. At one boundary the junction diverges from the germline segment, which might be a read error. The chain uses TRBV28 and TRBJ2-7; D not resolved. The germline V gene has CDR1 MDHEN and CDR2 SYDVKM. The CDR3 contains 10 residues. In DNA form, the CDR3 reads TGTGCCAGCGACTCCTACGCGCAGTACTTC. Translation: CASDSYAQYF. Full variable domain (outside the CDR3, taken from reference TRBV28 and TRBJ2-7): DVKVTQSSRYLVKRTGEKVFLECVQDMDHENMFWYRQDPGLGLRLIYFSYDVKMKEKGDIPEGYSVSREKKERFSLILESASTNQTSMYLCASDSYAQYFGPGTRLTVT.

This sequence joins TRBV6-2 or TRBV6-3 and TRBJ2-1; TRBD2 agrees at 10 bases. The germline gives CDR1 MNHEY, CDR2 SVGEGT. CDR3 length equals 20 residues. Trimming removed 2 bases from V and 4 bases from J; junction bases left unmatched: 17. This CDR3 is CASSYLAGWSLAGRYNEQFF. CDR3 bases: TGTGCCAGCAGTTACCTCGCTGGGTGGTCACTAGCGGGGAGGTACAATGAGCAGTTCTTC.

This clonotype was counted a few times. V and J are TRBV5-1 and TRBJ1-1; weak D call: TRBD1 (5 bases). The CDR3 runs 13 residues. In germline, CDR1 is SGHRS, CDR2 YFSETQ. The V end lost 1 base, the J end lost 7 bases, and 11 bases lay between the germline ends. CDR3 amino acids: CASSLWGKDEAFF. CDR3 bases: TGCGCCAGCAGCTTGTGGGGGAAGGATGAAGCTTTCTTT.

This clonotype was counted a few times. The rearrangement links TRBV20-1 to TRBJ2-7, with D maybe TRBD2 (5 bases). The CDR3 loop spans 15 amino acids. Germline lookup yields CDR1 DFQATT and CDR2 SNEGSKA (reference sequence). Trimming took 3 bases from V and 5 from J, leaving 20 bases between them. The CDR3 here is CSASDSRGIGDEQYF. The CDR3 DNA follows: TGCAGTGCTAGCGACTCGAGAGGGATTGGCGACGAGCAGTACTTC.

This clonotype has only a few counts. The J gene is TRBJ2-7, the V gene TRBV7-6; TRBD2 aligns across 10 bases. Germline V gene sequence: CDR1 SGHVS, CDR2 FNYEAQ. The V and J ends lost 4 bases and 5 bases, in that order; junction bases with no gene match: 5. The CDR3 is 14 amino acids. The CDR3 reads CASSSSGRGDEQYF. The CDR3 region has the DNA TGTGCCAGCAGCTCTAGCGGGAGAGGGGACGAGCAGTACTTC.

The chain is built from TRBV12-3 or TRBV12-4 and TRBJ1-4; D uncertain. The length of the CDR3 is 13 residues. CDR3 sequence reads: CASWRGGGEKLFF. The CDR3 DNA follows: TGTGCAAGCTGGCGGGGAGGAGGTGAAAAACTGTTTTTT.

The CDR3 reads CSAGSRNRAYEQYF. CDR3 bases: TGCAGTGCTGGGTCCCGTAACAGAGCCTACGAGCAGTACTTC. The gene calls are TRBV20-1 and TRBJ2-7; D call uncertain. In germline, CDR1 is DFQATT, CDR2 SNEGSKA (reference sequence). The CDR3 loop spans 14 amino acids. V was cut by 5 bases and J by 2 bases, with 16 bases left in between.